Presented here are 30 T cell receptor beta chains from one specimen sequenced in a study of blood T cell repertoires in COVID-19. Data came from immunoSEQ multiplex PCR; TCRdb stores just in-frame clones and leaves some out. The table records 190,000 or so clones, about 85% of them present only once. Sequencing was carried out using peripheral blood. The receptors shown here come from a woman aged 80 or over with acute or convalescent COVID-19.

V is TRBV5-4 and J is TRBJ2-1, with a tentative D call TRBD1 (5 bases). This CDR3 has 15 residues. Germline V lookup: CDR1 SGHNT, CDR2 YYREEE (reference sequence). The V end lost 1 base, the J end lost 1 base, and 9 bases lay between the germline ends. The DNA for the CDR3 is TGTGCCAGCAGCTTGTGGGGCGGATCCTACAATGAGCAGTTCTTC. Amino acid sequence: CASSLWGGSYNEQFF.

The DNA of the CDR3 is TGTGCCAGCAGCGTAGGGGCGGGGGCCCAAGAGACCCAGTACTTC. Its translation is CASSVGAGAQETQYF. The chain couples TRBV9 to TRBJ2-5, with TRBD2 as a possible D gene (7 bases). Germline values: CDR1 SGDLS, CDR2 YYNGEE. CDR3 length: 15 residues. Deletions cut 0 bases from V and 1 base from J, with 10 bases between.

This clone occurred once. CDR3 residues: CASSLSTSPSSYNEQFF. In nucleotides, the CDR3 is TGTGCCAGCAGTTTATCGACTAGCCCGAGCTCCTACAATGAGCAGTTCTTC. This sequence joins TRBV27 and TRBJ2-1; 7 bases line up with TRBD2. This CDR3 region has 17 residues. Trimming at V came to 0 bases and at J to 0 bases, leaving 5 bases not matched to a gene. CDR1 is MNHEY and CDR2 is SMNVEV in the germline V gene (reference sequence).

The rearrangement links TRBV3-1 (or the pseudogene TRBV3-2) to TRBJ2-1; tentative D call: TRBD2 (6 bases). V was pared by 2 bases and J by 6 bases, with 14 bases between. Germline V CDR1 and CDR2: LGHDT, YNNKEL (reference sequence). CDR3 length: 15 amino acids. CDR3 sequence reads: CASSQPGLTLNEQFF. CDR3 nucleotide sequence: TGTGCCAGCAGCCAACCGGGACTCACACTCAATGAGCAGTTCTTC.

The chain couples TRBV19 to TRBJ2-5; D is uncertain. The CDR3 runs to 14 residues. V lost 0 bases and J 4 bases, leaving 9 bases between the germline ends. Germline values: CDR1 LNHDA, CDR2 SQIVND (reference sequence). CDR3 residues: CASSIDPRRETQYF. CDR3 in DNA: TGTGCCAGTAGTATAGACCCTAGAAGAGAGACCCAGTACTTC.

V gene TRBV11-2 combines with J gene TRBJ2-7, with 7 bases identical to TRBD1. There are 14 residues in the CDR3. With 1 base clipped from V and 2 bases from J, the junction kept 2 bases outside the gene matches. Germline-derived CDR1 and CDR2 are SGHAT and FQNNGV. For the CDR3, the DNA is TGTGCCAGCAGCTTAGGAGGGACAGCCTACGAGCAGTACTTC. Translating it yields CASSLGGTAYEQYF. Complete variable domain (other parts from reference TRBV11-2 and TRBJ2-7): EAGVAQSPRYKIIEKRQSVAFWCNPISGHATLYWYQQILGQGPKLLIQFQNNGVVDDSQLPKDRFSAERLKGVDSTLKIQPAKLEDSAVYLCASSLGGTAYEQYFGPGTRLTVT.

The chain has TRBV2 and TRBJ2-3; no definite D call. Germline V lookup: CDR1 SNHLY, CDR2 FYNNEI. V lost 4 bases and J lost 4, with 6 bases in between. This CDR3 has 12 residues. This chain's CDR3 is CASSGRPDTQYF. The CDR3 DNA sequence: TGTGCCAGCAGTGGGCGGCCAGATACGCAGTATTTT.

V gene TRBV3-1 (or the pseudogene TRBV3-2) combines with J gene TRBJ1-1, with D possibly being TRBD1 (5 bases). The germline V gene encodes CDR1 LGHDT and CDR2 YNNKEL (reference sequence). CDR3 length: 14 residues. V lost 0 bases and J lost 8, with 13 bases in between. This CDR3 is CASSQDRGGTEAFF. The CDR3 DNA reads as TGTGCCAGCAGCCAAGATCGGGGGGGTACCGAAGCTTTCTTT.

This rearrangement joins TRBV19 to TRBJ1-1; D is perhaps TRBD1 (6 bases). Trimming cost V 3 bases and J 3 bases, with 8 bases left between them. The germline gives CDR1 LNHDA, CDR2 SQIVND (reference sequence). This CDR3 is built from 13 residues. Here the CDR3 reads CASSMQGHTEAFF. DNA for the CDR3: TGTGCCAGTAGTATGCAGGGGCACACTGAAGCTTTCTTT.

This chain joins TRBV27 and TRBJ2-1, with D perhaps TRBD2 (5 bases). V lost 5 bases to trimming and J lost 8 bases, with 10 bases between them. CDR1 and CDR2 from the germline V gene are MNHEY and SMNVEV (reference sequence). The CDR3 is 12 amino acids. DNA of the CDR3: TGTGCCAGCAGTACCGGGAATTATGAGCAGTTCTTC. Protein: CASSTGNYEQFF.

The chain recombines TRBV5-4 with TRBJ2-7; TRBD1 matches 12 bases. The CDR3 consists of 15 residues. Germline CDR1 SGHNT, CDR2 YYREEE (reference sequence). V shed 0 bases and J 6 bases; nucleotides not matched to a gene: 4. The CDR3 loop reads CASSLGRDRGREQYF. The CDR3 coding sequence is TGTGCCAGCAGCTTGGGGCGGGACAGGGGGCGCGAGCAGTACTTC. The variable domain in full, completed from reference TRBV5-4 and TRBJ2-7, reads ETGVTQSPTHLIKTRGQQVTLRCSSQSGHNTVSWYQQALGQGPQFIFQYYREEENGRGNFPPRFSGLQFPNYSSELNVNALELDDSALYLCASSLGRDRGREQYFGPGTRLTVT.

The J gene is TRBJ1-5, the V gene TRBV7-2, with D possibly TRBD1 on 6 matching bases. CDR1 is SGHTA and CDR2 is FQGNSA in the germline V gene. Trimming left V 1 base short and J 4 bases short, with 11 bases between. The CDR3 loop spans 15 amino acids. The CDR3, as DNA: TGTGCCAGCAGCTTAGGAGAACAGGGAAATCAGCCCCAGCATTTT. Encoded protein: CASSLGEQGNQPQHF.

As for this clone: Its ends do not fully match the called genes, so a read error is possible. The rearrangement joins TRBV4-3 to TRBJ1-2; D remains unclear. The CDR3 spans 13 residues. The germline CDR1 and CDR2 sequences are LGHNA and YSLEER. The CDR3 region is CANSQVTGRGYTF. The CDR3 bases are TGCGCCAACAGCCAAGTCACGGGGAGGGGCTACACCTTC.

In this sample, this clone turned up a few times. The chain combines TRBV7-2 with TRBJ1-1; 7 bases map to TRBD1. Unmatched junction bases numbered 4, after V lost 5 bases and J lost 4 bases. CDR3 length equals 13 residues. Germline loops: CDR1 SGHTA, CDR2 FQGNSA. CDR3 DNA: TGTGCCAGCAGCGCGAGACAGGGCACTGAAGCTTTCTTT. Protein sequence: CASSARQGTEAFF.

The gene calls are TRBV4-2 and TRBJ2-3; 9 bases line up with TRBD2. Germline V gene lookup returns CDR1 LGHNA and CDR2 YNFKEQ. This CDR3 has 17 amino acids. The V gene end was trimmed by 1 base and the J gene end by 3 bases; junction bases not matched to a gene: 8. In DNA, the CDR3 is TGTGCCAGCAGCCAAGGCGTGCGGGGGGGCGGAACAGATACGCAGTATTTT. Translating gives CASSQGVRGGGTDTQYF.

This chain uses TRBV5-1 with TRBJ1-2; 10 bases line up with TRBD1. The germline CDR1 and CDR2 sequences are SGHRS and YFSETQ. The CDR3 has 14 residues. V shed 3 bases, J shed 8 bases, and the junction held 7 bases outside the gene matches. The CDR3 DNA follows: TGCGCCAGCAGCTCGACAGGGGGCAGTGGAGGCTACACCTTC. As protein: CASSSTGGSGGYTF. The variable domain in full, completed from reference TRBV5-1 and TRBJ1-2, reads KAGVTQTPRYLIKTRGQQVTLSCSPISGHRSVSWYQQTPGQGLQFLFEYFSETQRNKGNFPGRFSGRQFSNSRSEMNVSTLELGDSALYLCASSSTGGSGGYTFGSGTRLTVV.

The chain's CDR3 is CASSVLLAGGEQYF. The CDR3 coding sequence is TGTGCCAGCAGCGTACTTCTAGCGGGAGGCGAGCAGTACTTC. V is TRBV9 and J is TRBJ2-7; 11 bases line up with TRBD2. CDR1 is SGDLS and CDR2 is YYNGEE in the germline V gene. V was pared by 1 base and J by 6 bases, with 3 bases of the junction left unmatched. This CDR3 is 14 amino acids long.

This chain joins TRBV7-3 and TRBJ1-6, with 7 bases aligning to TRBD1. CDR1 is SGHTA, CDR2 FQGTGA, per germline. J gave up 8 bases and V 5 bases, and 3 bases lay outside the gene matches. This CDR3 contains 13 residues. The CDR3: CASSVTGDSPLHF. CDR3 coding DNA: TGTGCCAGCAGCGTCACAGGGGATTCACCCCTCCACTTT.

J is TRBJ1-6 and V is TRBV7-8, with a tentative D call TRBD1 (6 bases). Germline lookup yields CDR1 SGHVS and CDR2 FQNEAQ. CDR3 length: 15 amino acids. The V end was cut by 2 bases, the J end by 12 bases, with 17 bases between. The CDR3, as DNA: TGTGCCAGCAGCTTAAGGCAGGGGCCCTTGGGACCCCTCCACTTT. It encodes CASSLRQGPLGPLHF.

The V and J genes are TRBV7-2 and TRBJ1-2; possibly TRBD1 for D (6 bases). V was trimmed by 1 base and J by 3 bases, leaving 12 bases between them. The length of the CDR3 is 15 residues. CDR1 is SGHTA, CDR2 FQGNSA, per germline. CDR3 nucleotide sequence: TGTGCCAGCAGCTTAGGGGGGGGCGGGGACTATGGCTACACCTTC. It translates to CASSLGGGGDYGYTF.

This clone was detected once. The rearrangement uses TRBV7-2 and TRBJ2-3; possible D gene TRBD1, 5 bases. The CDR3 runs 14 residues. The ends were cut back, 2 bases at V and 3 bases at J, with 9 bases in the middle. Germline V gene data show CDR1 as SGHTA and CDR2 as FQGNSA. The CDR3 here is CASSLRQPTDTQYF. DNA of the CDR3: TGTGCCAGCAGCTTAAGACAGCCAACAGATACGCAGTATTTT.

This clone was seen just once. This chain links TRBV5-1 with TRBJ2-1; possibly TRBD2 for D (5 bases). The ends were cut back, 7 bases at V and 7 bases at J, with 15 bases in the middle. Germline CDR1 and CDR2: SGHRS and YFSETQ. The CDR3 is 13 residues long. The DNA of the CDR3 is TGCGCCAGCTTCACGGGGTTGGGGAATGAGCAGTTCTTC. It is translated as CASFTGLGNEQFF.

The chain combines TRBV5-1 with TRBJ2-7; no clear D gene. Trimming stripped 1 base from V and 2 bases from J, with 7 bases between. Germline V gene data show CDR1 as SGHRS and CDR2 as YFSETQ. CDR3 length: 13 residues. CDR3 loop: CASSLQATYEQYF. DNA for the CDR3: TGCGCCAGCAGCTTGCAGGCCACCTACGAGCAGTACTTC.

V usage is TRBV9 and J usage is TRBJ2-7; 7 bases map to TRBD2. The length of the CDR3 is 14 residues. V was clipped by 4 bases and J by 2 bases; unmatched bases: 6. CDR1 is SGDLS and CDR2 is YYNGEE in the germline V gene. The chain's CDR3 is CASSRGGQAYEQYF. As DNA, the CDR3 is TGTGCCAGCAGCCGGGGAGGGCAGGCCTACGAGCAGTACTTC.

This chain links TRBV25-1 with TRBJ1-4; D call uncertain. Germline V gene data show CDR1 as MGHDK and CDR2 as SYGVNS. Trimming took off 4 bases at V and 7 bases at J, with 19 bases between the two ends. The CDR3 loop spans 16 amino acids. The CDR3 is CASSAFAGQEGEKLFF. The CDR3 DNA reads TGTGCCAGCAGTGCGTTTGCCGGGCAAGAGGGTGAAAAACTGTTTTTT. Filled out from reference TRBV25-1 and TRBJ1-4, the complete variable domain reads EADIYQTPRYLVIGTGKKITLECSQTMGHDKMYWYQQDPGMELHLIHYSYGVNSTEKGDLSSESTVSRIRTEHFPLTLESARPSHTSQYLCASSAFAGQEGEKLFFGSGTQLSVL.

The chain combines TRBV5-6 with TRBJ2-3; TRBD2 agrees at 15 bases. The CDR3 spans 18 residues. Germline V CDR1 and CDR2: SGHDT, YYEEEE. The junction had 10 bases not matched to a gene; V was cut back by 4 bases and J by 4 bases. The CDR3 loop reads CASSVPGLAGGGPDTQYF. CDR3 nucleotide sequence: TGTGCCAGCAGCGTACCGGGACTAGCGGGGGGCGGCCCAGATACGCAGTATTTT.

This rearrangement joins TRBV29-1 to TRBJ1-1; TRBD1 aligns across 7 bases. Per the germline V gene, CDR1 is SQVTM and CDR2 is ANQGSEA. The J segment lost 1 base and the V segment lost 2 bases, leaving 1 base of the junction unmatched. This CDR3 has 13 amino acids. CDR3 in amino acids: CSVEKGANTEAFF. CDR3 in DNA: TGCAGCGTTGAAAAGGGGGCGAACACTGAAGCTTTCTTT.

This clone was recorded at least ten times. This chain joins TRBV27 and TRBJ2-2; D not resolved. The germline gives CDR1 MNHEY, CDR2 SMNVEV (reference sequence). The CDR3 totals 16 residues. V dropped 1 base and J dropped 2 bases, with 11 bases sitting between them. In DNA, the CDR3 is TGTGCCAGCAGTTTATATGTGGCGGTCAACACCGGGGAGCTGTTTTTT. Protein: CASSLYVAVNTGELFF.

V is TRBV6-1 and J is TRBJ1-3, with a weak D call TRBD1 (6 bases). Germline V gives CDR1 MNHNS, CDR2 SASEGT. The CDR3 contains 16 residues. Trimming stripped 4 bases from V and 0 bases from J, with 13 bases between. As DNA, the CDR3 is TGTGCCAGCAGTGCGGACAGCTCTCTCTCTGGAAACACCATATATTTT. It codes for CASSADSSLSGNTIYF.

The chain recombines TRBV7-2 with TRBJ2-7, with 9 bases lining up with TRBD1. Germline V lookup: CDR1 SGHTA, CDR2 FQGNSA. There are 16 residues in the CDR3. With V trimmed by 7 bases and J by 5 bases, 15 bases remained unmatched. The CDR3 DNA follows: TGTGCCAGCACAGAATCCGGGACAGGGAATTGGCACGAGCAGTACTTC. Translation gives CASTESGTGNWHEQYF.